The 16 T cell receptor beta chains in this list originate from one sample, sequenced in a study of beta chain features in type 1 diabetes (dated by TCRdb to 2017 to 2018). Receptor libraries were prepared by the immunoSEQ multiplex PCR assay. All of the isolated RNA was reverse transcribed with the High Capacity cDNA Reverse Transcription Kit, so expressed TCRB transcripts were sequenced. This immuneACCESS table, as held by TCRdb, lists in-frame sequences with V and J called but not all clones. Of the missing ones, under half trace to an unresolved V gene in checked studies; the others have no known cause. Across this sample there are roughly 500,000 clones, with around 28% seen only once. The ten largest clones add up to around 0.065% of the sample. Input material: naive CD4+ T cells from blood. The cell subset or site label for this specimen denotes: true naive CD4+ T cells. Receptor source: a man between 18 and 29 years old in good health.

The V and J genes are TRBV9 and TRBJ2-3; D is undetermined. Trimming shortened V by 4 bases and J by 4 bases, and 13 bases separated the two germline ends. This CDR3 has 14 amino acids. Germline V gene sequence: CDR1 SGDLS, CDR2 YYNGEE. The CDR3 region has the DNA TGTGCCAGCAGCCCATCCCCCCAGTCAGATACGCAGTATTTT. Translated, it gives CASSPSPQSDTQYF. Looking up the rest from reference TRBV9 and TRBJ2-3 gives the full variable domain: DSGVTQTPKHLITATGQRVTLRCSPRSGDLSVYWYQQSLDQGLQFLIQYYNGEERAKGNILERFSAQQFPDLHSELNLSSLELGDSALYFCASSPSPQSDTQYFGPGTRLTVL.

The chain is built from TRBV7-6 and TRBJ2-5, with TRBD2 identical over 14 bases. Trimming removed 5 bases from V and 5 bases from J; junction bases left unmatched: 4. The germline V gene encodes CDR1 SGHVS and CDR2 FNYEAQ. The CDR3 runs to 15 residues. The CDR3 coding sequence is TGTGCCAGCAGCCTGGGACTAGCGGGAGTGGAGACCCAGTACTTC. Translating gives CASSLGLAGVETQYF.

J is TRBJ2-5 and V is TRBV29-1, with 12 bases identical to TRBD2. Unmatched junction bases numbered 2, after V lost 7 bases and J lost 2 bases. CDR3 size: 13 residues. Per the germline V gene, CDR1 is SQVTM and CDR2 is ANQGSEA. The CDR3 region is CSGGLAGQETQYF. CDR3 coding DNA: TGCAGCGGAGGACTAGCGGGACAAGAGACCCAGTACTTC.

This chain connects TRBV7-9 to TRBJ2-5; D remains ambiguous. The V gene lost 5 bases and the J gene lost 9 bases, with 13 bases spanning the gap. Germline CDR1 is SEHNR and CDR2 is FQNEAQ (reference sequence). The CDR3 runs 12 residues. CDR3 residues: CASSPGERPQYF. The CDR3 DNA reads as TGTGCCAGCAGCCCCGGAGAGAGACCCCAGTACTTC.

This chain uses TRBV6-5 with TRBJ2-7, with D unresolved. Trimming pared 4 bases from V and 3 bases from J, leaving 13 bases between. Germline V gene lookup returns CDR1 MNHEY and CDR2 SVGAGI. The CDR3 runs 14 residues. This chain's CDR3 is CASSSGPNLYEQYF. In DNA form, the CDR3 reads TGTGCCAGCAGTTCCGGTCCTAATCTCTACGAGCAGTACTTC.

The rearrangement joins TRBV18 to TRBJ2-1; the D gene is possibly TRBD2 (5 bases). The CDR3 totals 14 residues. V dropped 6 bases and J dropped 9 bases, with 18 bases sitting between them. Per germline, CDR1 KGHSH and CDR2 LQKENI. The CDR3 DNA is TGTGCCAGCTCCCGGGAACGGGAAAGGGTTGAGCAGTTCTTC. It translates to CASSRERERVEQFF.

The rearrangement links TRBV29-1 to TRBJ1-2; D uncertain. In germline, CDR1 is SQVTM, CDR2 ANQGSEA. V lost 2 bases and J lost 4, with 17 bases in between. The CDR3 covers 15 residues. This CDR3 is CSVEPVSGGIYGYTF. The CDR3 DNA reads as TGCAGCGTTGAACCCGTTTCTGGTGGAATCTATGGCTACACCTTC.

The chain carries TRBV2 and TRBJ2-5; D might be TRBD2 (6 bases). The CDR3 sequence is 15 residues long. Germline CDR1 is SNHLY and CDR2 is FYNNEI. V shed 5 bases and J shed 4 bases, with 17 bases lying between them. For the CDR3, the DNA is TGTGCCAGCAGTAAACTAGCCGCTCGGGGAGAGACCCAGTACTTC. This translates into CASSKLAARGETQYF.

Only a few counts were recorded for this clone. Other DNA sequences in the same sample also yield this CDR3. The rearrangement links TRBV7-2 to TRBJ2-7; D ambiguous. The CDR3 spans 12 residues. V was cut by 4 bases and J by 2 bases, with 6 bases left in between. CDR1 SGHTA and CDR2 FQGNSA come from the germline V gene. CDR3 amino acids: CASSSGPYEQYF. CDR3 sequence (DNA): TGTGCCAGCAGCTCGGGCCCCTACGAGCAGTACTTC. The full variable domain, rest sourced from reference TRBV7-2 and TRBJ2-7, is GAGVSQSPSNKVTEKGKDVELRCDPISGHTALYWYRQSLGQGLEFLIYFQGNSAPDKSGLPSDRFSAERTGGSVSTLTIQRTQQEDSAVYLCASSSGPYEQYFGPGTRLTVT.

This chain uses TRBV7-9 with TRBJ2-1; D not certain. V was cut by 4 bases and J by 0 bases, with 4 bases left in between. The CDR3 loop spans 13 amino acids. Germline V CDR1 and CDR2: SEHNR, FQNEAQ (reference sequence). CDR3 residues: CASSSDSYNEQFF. As DNA, the CDR3 is TGTGCCAGCAGCTCGGACTCCTACAATGAGCAGTTCTTC.

This clone was seen a handful of times. The chain carries TRBV4-1 and TRBJ1-2; TRBD1 aligns across 9 bases. Losses at the gene ends were 5 bases for V and 3 bases for J; bases not matched to a gene: 7. There are 15 residues in the CDR3. From germline, CDR1 is MGHRA and CDR2 YSYEKL. DNA of the CDR3: TGCGCCAGCAGCGCCCCGGGACAGGGAGACTATGGCTACACCTTC. It encodes CASSAPGQGDYGYTF.

This CDR3 reads CASSLLVATQYF. The CDR3, as DNA: TGTGCCAGCAGCTTACTGGTAGCTACGCAGTATTTT. The chain employs TRBV7-2 and TRBJ2-3, with unresolved D. The CDR3 covers 12 residues. Trimming removed 2 bases from V and 8 bases from J, with 8 bases in between. Germline V gene data show CDR1 as SGHTA and CDR2 as FQGNSA.

This clone was detected a few times. The V gene is TRBV30, the J gene TRBJ2-5; 7 bases align to TRBD1. The germline V gene encodes CDR1 GTSNPN and CDR2 SVGIG (reference sequence). Trimming removed 8 bases from V and 0 bases from J; junction bases left unmatched: 6. The CDR3 loop spans 13 amino acids. The CDR3 loop is CARRDSYQETQYF. Written as DNA, the CDR3 is TGTGCCCGAAGGGACAGCTACCAAGAGACCCAGTACTTC. Together with reference TRBV30 and TRBJ2-5, the CDR3 gives the full variable domain: SQTIHQWPATLVQPVGSPLSLECTVEGTSNPNLYWYRQAAGRGLQLLFYSVGIGQISSEVPQNLSASRPQDRQFILSSKKLLLSDSGFYLCARRDSYQETQYFGPGTRLLVL.

The rearrangement uses TRBV7-9 and TRBJ1-3; D gene ambiguous. The germline CDR1 and CDR2 sequences are SEHNR and FQNEAQ (reference sequence). V was shortened by 2 bases and J by 2 bases, with 7 bases between the two germline ends. The CDR3 length is 14 residues. As DNA, the CDR3 is TGTGCCAGCAGCTTAACGACTCCTGGAAACACCATATATTTT. Translation: CASSLTTPGNTIYF.

This clone appeared a single time. V and J are TRBV5-1 and TRBJ2-7; a weak D match, TRBD2 (6 bases). The germline V and J ends were trimmed by 0 bases and 4 bases, with 14 bases remaining between them. The germline gives CDR1 SGHRS, CDR2 YFSETQ. This CDR3 has 15 amino acids. CDR3: CASSLGVGSSYEQYF. DNA for the CDR3: TGCGCCAGCAGCTTGGGAGTCGGGAGTTCTTACGAGCAGTACTTC.

This clone was seen a few times. This chain joins TRBV29-1 and TRBJ2-3; D uncertain. Germline V gene lookup returns CDR1 SQVTM and CDR2 ANQGSEA. This CDR3 is built from 11 residues. The V gene lost 6 bases and the J gene lost 3 bases, with 7 bases spanning the gap. CDR3 in amino acids: CSVLRTDTQYF. CDR3 DNA: TGCAGCGTCTTACGTACAGATACGCAGTATTTT.